This is a list of T cell receptor beta chains from one sample in a study of T cells in Graves' hyperthyroidism and ophthalmopathy. MiXCR was run by TCRdb on the multiplex PCR reads, yielding one entry per CDR3 protein. The sample includes about 370,000 distinct CDR3 sequences, 12% to 15% of them seen just once. The sample consisted of blood. These receptors all come from a woman aged 60-75 years with Graves' ophthalmopathy. The conserved cysteine and the conserved F or W are not part of the CDR3 here. The order of the fields is J gene, D gene, clone size, V gene, CDR3 protein. A D gene is named only where the DNA matches it firmly. Rows may omit the clone size; those that give it use once, few, many or a size class.

TRBJ1-1	.	many	TRBV2	ASSEESDRRTEAF
TRBJ2-7	.	many	TRBV5-1	ASSFGISTGPEQY
TRBJ1-6	TRBD1	.	TRBV7-8	ASSLQGAASPLH
TRBJ2-7	TRBD2	.	TRBV6-9	ASSYRLAGVDEQY
TRBJ2-7	.	many	TRBV6-5	ASSYRKSYEQY
TRBJ2-3	.	many	TRBV7-2	ASSLRRAPDTQY
TRBJ2-2	.	.	TRBV14	ASSQGLGPGELF
TRBJ1-5	.	many	TRBV30	AWSRGVGQPQH
TRBJ1-6	TRBD1	.	TRBV20-1	SPTGGEDIYNSPLH
TRBJ2-6	TRBD1	many	TRBV11-2	ASSLMDRISGANVLT
TRBJ2-5	.	many	TRBV20-1	SALTIRETQY
TRBJ2-5	TRBD1	few	TRBV6-1	ASSTYRGEVETQY
TRBJ2-3	TRBD2	few	TRBV11-2	ASSLDSFSGSPDTDTQY
TRBJ2-3	.	few	TRBV10-3	ASGGVSTDTQY
TRBJ2-7	.	.	TRBV12-3/TRBV12-4	ASRGAPVREQY